Listed below are T cell receptor beta chains from one sample, sequenced in a study of HIV-infected patients and healthy controls. TCRdb analysed the 5' RACE reads with MiXCR anew, one entry per CDR3 protein. This sample yields some 9,600 distinct CDR3 sequences, of which around 9.3% are seen a single time; approximately 15% belongs to the top ten. The sequenced sample was blood, obtained before antiretroviral therapy. Receptors originate from an adult with HIV infection. Both conserved end residues are part of each CDR3. The D gene is left open where the match is weak. Only some rows state a clone size, as once, few, many or a class for expanded clones.

d_call j_call v_call clone_size cdr3_nt cdr3_aa
- TRBJ2-5 TRBV7-9 many TGTGCCAGCAGCTTAAACTTTGGACAGGGACTACGCCAAGAGACCCAGTACTTC CASSLNFGQGLRQETQYF
TRBD1 TRBJ2-7 TRBV5-1 many TGCGCCAGTACAGGGGCCAGCTCCTACGAGCAGTACTTC CASTGASSYEQYF
- TRBJ2-5 TRBV4-3 few TGCGCCAGCAGCCAAGACGGGACGGGGCAAGAGACCCAGTACTTC CASSQDGTGQETQYF
- TRBJ2-7 TRBV23-1 many TGCGCCAGCAGTCAATCGATGGAGGGAGTCTCCTACGAGCAGTACTTC CASSQSMEGVSYEQYF
- TRBJ1-1 TRBV7-2 many TGTGCCAGCAGCTTTCCGCCACACACTGAAGCTTTCTTT CASSFPPHTEAFF
TRBD1 TRBJ1-1 TRBV2 many TGTGCCAGCAAACGGACAGGGGGTACTGAAGCTTTCTTT CASKRTGGTEAFF
- TRBJ1-3 TRBV7-2 many TGTGCCAGCAGCTTAGAGAAGGGGTCTGGAAACACCATATATTTT CASSLEKGSGNTIYF
- TRBJ2-6 TRBV4-1 medium-sized TGCGCCAGCAGCCAAGATAGGGGGTCCCCTGGGGCCAACGTCCTGACTTTC CASSQDRGSPGANVLTF
- TRBJ2-5 TRBV5-1 many TGCGCCAGCAGCTTGGCCGCGGTGTCGATTCAAGAGACCCAGTACTTC CASSLAAVSIQETQYF
- TRBJ1-5 TRBV5-4 many TGTGCCAGCAGCTTGGCCGGGAATCAGCCCCAGCATTTT CASSLAGNQPQHF
TRBD1 TRBJ2-4 TRBV28 few TGTGCCAGCAGTTCTATAGGACAGGGCACCGCCAAAAACATTCAGTACTTC CASSSIGQGTAKNIQYF
- TRBJ1-6 TRBV7-9 once TGTGCCAGCAGCTTCATCAGGGCAGATTCACCCCTCCACTTT CASSFIRADSPLHF
- TRBJ2-7 TRBV18 many TGTGCCAGCTCCCCATACACTCGGACAGACGCCTACGAGCAGTACTTC CASSPYTRTDAYEQYF
- TRBJ2-1 TRBV6-1 - TGTGCCAGCAGTCAACAGACTAGATTCGGGGGCGATGAGCAGTTCTTC CASSQQTRFGGDEQFF
- TRBJ1-2 TRBV3-1 many TGTGCCAGCAGCCCGATAGAAGGATATGGCTACACCTTC CASSPIEGYGYTF
- TRBJ2-1 TRBV12-3/TRBV12-4 many TGTGCCAGCAGCTTCCTAGGGGGGGCAGGGGATTACAATGAGCAGTTCTTC CASSFLGGAGDYNEQFF
TRBD2 TRBJ2-3 TRBV7-2 - TGTGCCAGCAGCGCCACCCGCAGCGGGGGCCGACTGAGTACGCAGTATTTT CASSATRSGGRLSTQYF
- TRBJ2-3 TRBV18 many TGTGCCAGCTCACCCCTGGCCTGGGGCACAGATACGCAGTATTTT CASSPLAWGTDTQYF
TRBD1 TRBJ2-7 TRBV3-1 many TGTGCCAGCAGCTACAGGGGCTCGGGCGAGCAGTACTTC CASSYRGSGEQYF
- TRBJ1-2 TRBV3-1 many TGTGCCAGCAGCCAACTGGACCATGGCTACACCTTC CASSQLDHGYTF